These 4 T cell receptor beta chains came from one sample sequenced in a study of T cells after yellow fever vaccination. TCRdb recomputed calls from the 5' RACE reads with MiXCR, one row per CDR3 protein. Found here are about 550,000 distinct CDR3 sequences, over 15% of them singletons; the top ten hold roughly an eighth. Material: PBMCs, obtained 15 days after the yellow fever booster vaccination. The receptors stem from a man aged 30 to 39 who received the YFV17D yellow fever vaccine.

This CDR3 is CASSYSFGGYEQYF. CDR3 DNA sequence: TGTGCCAGCAGTTACTCGTTTGGGGGATACGAGCAGTACTTC. J is TRBJ2-7 and V is TRBV6-5, with D perhaps assigned TRBD1 or TRBD2 (5 bases each). The CDR3 totals 14 residues. Per germline, CDR1 MNHEY and CDR2 SVGAGI. The germline V and J ends were trimmed by 0 bases and 4 bases, with 10 bases remaining between them.

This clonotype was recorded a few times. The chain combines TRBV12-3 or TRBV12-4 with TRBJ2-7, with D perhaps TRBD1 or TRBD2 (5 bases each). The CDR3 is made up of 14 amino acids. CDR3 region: CASAGTGLTYEQYF. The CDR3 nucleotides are TGTGCAAGTGCAGGGACGGGCCTGACCTACGAGCAGTACTTC.

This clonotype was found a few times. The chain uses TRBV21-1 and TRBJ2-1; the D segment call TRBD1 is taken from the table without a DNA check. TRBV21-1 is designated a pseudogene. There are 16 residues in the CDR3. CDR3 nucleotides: TGTGCCAGCAGAACCCGGGACAGGGGAAGTGAAAATGAGCAGTTCTTC. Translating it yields CASRTRDRGSENEQFF.

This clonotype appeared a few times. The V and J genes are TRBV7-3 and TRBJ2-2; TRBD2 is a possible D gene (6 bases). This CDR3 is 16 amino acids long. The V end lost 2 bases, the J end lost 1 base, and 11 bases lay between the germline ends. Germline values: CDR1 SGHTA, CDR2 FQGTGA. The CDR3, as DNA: TGTGCCAGCAGCTTAGTAGCGGCCTTGAACACCGGGGAGCTGTTTTTT. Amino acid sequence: CASSLVAALNTGELFF.